The 10 T cell receptor beta chains in this list originate from one sample, sequenced in a study of control samples from healthy donors and cancer patients. Libraries were prepared by immunoSEQ multiplex PCR; TCRdb keeps only in-frame clonotypes and omits some of them. The data contain about 120,000 clones, about 93% of them singletons. Sequenced input: PBMCs. The receptors originated from a man between 50 and 59 years old with head and neck cancer.

This chain uses TRBV15 with TRBJ2-7; TRBD2 might be the D (6 bases). The germline gives CDR1 LNHNV, CDR2 YYDKDF (reference sequence). CDR3 length: 13 residues. The V end was cut by 0 bases, the J end by 12 bases, with 15 bases between. The CDR3 loop reads CATSREAGLVPYF. The CDR3, as DNA: TGTGCCACCAGCAGAGAAGCGGGTCTAGTTCCGTACTTC.

J is TRBJ2-1 and V is TRBV6-1; 11 bases map to TRBD2. CDR1 and CDR2 (germline): MNHNS, SASEGT. The CDR3 length is 16 residues. V lost 3 bases to trimming and J lost 5 bases; unmatched junction nucleotides: 6. CDR3 sequence: CASSDWGLAAHNEQFF. The CDR3 nucleotides read TGTGCCAGCAGTGACTGGGGACTAGCGGCTCACAATGAGCAGTTCTTC.

The count of this clone is one. The genes are TRBV27 and TRBJ2-7; tentatively, D is TRBD1 or TRBD2 (5 bases each). The CDR3 covers 13 residues. Germline V gene data show CDR1 as MNHEY and CDR2 as SMNVEV (reference sequence). The V and J ends lost 4 bases and 5 bases respectively, with 12 bases between them. CDR3 DNA: TGTGCCAGCAGTTCTGGGGGAATCCACGAGCAGTACTTC. Residues: CASSSGGIHEQYF.

This chain connects TRBV6-5 to TRBJ2-7; maybe TRBD2 (6 bases). Trimming took 5 bases from V and 7 from J, leaving 18 bases between them. From germline, CDR1 is MNHEY and CDR2 SVGAGI. The CDR3 extends over 14 amino acids. CDR3 in amino acids: CASSSDRGKGEQYF. The CDR3 nucleotides are TGTGCCAGCAGTAGCGACCGGGGGAAAGGAGAGCAGTACTTC.

V gene TRBV7-9 combines with J gene TRBJ2-1; 11 bases line up with TRBD2. Germline CDR1 reads SEHNR; CDR2 reads FQNEAQ (reference sequence). The CDR3 has 17 residues. J was trimmed by 2 bases and V by 1 base; bases with no gene match: 4. The CDR3 loop reads CASSLVTTSGAYNEQFF. The CDR3 bases are TGTGCCAGCAGCTTAGTAACGACTAGCGGGGCCTACAATGAGCAGTTCTTC.

A few counts support this clone. This sequence joins TRBV5-1 and TRBJ2-5; 10 nucleotides line up with TRBD1. The germline V gene has CDR1 SGHRS and CDR2 YFSETQ. The CDR3 covers 16 residues. Trimming took 4 bases from V and 5 from J; bases not matched to a gene: 11. This chain's CDR3 is CASSAGTGVASETQYF. In nucleotides, the CDR3 is TGCGCCAGCAGCGCAGGGACAGGGGTAGCCTCGGAGACCCAGTACTTC.

The rearrangement links TRBV4-1 to TRBJ2-1; 7 bases agree with TRBD1. Germline-derived CDR1 and CDR2 are MGHRA and YSYEKL. The CDR3 is made up of 14 amino acids. The junction had 4 bases not matched to a gene; V was cut back by 5 bases and J by 3 bases. In nucleotides, the CDR3 is TGCGCCAGCAGCGAAGGACAGGTCTACAATGAGCAGTTCTTC. It specifies CASSEGQVYNEQFF.

The chain has TRBV29-1 and TRBJ2-5; D not certain. CDR1 and CDR2 (germline): SQVTM, ANQGSEA. The CDR3 is 12 amino acids. V was cut by 8 bases and J by 7 bases, with 17 bases left in between. The CDR3 loop reads CSPLDPLGTQYF. The CDR3 nucleotides read TGCAGCCCATTGGACCCTCTAGGGACCCAGTACTTC.

The chain employs TRBV7-2 and TRBJ2-3; TRBD2 is a possible D gene (5 bases). There are 16 residues in the CDR3. V gave up 0 bases and J gave up 3 bases, with 13 bases separating them. CDR1 is SGHTA and CDR2 is FQGNSA in the germline V gene. CDR3: CASSLAAPAETDTQYF. The CDR3 DNA sequence: TGTGCCAGCAGCTTAGCGGCTCCAGCGGAGACAGATACGCAGTATTTT. The full variable domain, its missing parts supplied by reference TRBV7-2 and TRBJ2-3, is GAGVSQSPSNKVTEKGKDVELRCDPISGHTALYWYRQSLGQGLEFLIYFQGNSAPDKSGLPSDRFSAERTGGSVSTLTIQRTQQEDSAVYLCASSLAAPAETDTQYFGPGTRLTVL.

This clone turned up a few times. CDR3 amino acids: CASGGQGDQPQHF. CDR3 in DNA: TGCGCCAGCGGGGGACAGGGCGATCAGCCCCAGCATTTT. This chain uses TRBV10-2 with TRBJ1-5, with 9 bases identical to TRBD1. The germline V gene has CDR1 WSHSY and CDR2 SAAADI. CDR3 length: 13 amino acids. V trimming: 8 bases; J trimming: 5 bases; junction bases outside the gene matches: 4.